A single T cell receptor beta chain is shown here with its context. The sample originates from a study of blood T cells in healthy people across ages. The CDR3 is made up of 15 amino acids. The ends were cut back, 6 bases at V and 4 bases at J, with 16 bases in the middle. Combining a sample-barcoded 5' primer with a J-beta primer mix, a second PCR ran for roughly 7 to 11 cycles. TCRdb used MiXCR to reprocess the 5' RACE reads, holding one entry per CDR3 protein. The sample contains about 2 million distinct CDR3 sequences, roughly 50% of which appear only once. The gene calls are TRBV12-3 or TRBV12-4 and TRBJ2-1, with D maybe TRBD2 (7 bases). Sequenced material: blood. The sequence came from a woman between 35 and 50 years old in good health. The CDR3, as DNA: TGTGCCAGCAGACCACCCGGGGGGCCTTACAATGAGCAGTTCTTC. It codes for CASRPPGGPYNEQFF.